This T cell receptor beta chain was identified in a study of control samples from healthy donors and cancer patients (dated by TCRdb to about 2020). Reading the germline V gene (reference sequence) gives CDR1 LNHDA and CDR2 SQIVND. V and J lose 4 bases and 3 bases, and a span of 12 bases separates them. Spanning cysteine to phenylalanine, the CDR3 consists of 14 amino acids. Only the CDR3 region is kept as DNA, spanning 42 bases read in frame from base 1. As concerns this clone: The clone's antigen remains unknown. No per-base quality is available; no much larger clone lies one base away.

To prepare the library, the immunoSEQ multiplex PCR assay was applied. Held by TCRdb, this immuneACCESS table contains in-frame sequences only and omits some clones. Under half of the omission traces to an unresolved V gene where checked; the cause of the rest is unknown. The sample table contains around 140,000 clones; only one count was recorded for over 85% of them. The top ten clones comprise 4.5% to 6% of the sample. Sample: blood. This TCR derives from a man younger than 35 in good health. The sequence links TRBV19 to TRBJ1-2; the D gene is not confidently resolved. The CDR3 corresponds to CASSTPARDYGYTF. DNA sequence: TGTGCCAGTAGTACCCCGGCCCGGGACTATGGCTACACCTTC. Supplemented by the reference TRBV19 and TRBJ1-2 proteins around the CDR3, the complete variable domain is DGGITQSPKYLFRKEGQNVTLSCEQNLNHDAMYWYRQDPGQGLRLIYYSQIVNDFQKGDIAEGYSVSREKKESFPLTVTSAQKNPTAFYLCASSTPARDYGYTFGSGTRLTVV.